Listed below are T cell receptor beta chains from one sample, sequenced in a study of blood T cell repertoires in COVID-19. Sequenced by immunoSEQ multiplex PCR; TCRdb stores in-frame clones only, minus some. The sample has 70,000 or so clones, approximately 87% seen once. The material sequenced was peripheral blood. The receptor set was obtained from a man aged 45-60 years with active COVID-19. CDR3s include the opening cysteine and the closing phenylalanine or tryptophan. The D gene is left open where the match is weak. The listing skips clone size in some rows; elsewhere it reads once, few, many or a size class.

clone size	V gene	D gene	J gene	CDR3 protein	CDR3 DNA
.	TRBV12-3/TRBV12-4	.	TRBJ2-7	CASSGLGVSQYF	TGTGCCAGCAGTGGACTCGGGGTGTCGCAGTACTTC
.	TRBV30	TRBD1	TRBJ1-2	CAGGRQGTTGGYTF	TGTGCCGGCGGACGACAGGGGACGACCGGTGGCTACACCTTC
.	TRBV3-1/TRBV3-2	.	TRBJ1-4	CASSQGFEGWEKLFF	TGTGCCAGCAGCCAAGGGTTCGAGGGTTGGGAAAAACTGTTTTTT
.	TRBV11-1	TRBD1	TRBJ1-1	CASSNRGKRDTEAFF	TGTGCCAGCAGCAACAGGGGGAAGCGAGACACTGAAGCTTTCTTT
.	TRBV6-2/TRBV6-3	TRBD2	TRBJ2-4	CASSYSPQREGPRRKNIQYF	TGTGCCAGCAGTTACAGCCCTCAGCGGGAGGGCCCTCGGAGGAAAAACATTCAGTACTTC
.	TRBV19	.	TRBJ2-7	CASSPRQTGMSYEQYF	TGTGCCAGTAGTCCTAGACAAACAGGTATGAGCTACGAGCAGTACTTC
.	TRBV6-2/TRBV6-3	.	TRBJ2-7	CASSYSTTTEQYF	TGTGCCAGCAGTTACTCAACGACGACAGAGCAGTACTTC
.	TRBV4-1	TRBD1	TRBJ1-1	CASSQDQGAYTEAFF	TGCGCCAGCAGCCAAGATCAGGGGGCCTACACTGAAGCTTTCTTT
.	TRBV7-2	TRBD2	TRBJ2-1	CASSLRGLAGFSYNEQFF	TGTGCCAGCAGCTTAAGAGGGCTAGCGGGATTTTCGTACAATGAGCAGTTCTTC
.	TRBV6-1	TRBD1	TRBJ1-5	CASSDARGTGVSQPQHF	TGTGCCAGCAGTGATGCGAGGGGAACAGGGGTATCACAGCCCCAGCATTTT
.	TRBV28	.	TRBJ2-1	CASSSKFGGGHNNEQFF	TGTGCCAGCAGTTCCAAGTTCGGAGGAGGCCATAACAATGAGCAGTTCTTC
.	TRBV11-3	TRBD2	TRBJ2-1	CASSLGTSGWVGEQFF	TGTGCCAGCAGCCTCGGGACTAGCGGGTGGGTGGGTGAGCAGTTCTTC
.	TRBV19	.	TRBJ1-2	CASRPSGGYGYTF	TGTGCCAGTAGACCGTCGGGGGGCTATGGCTACACCTTC
.	TRBV15	.	TRBJ2-5	CATSRDIVRGETQYF	TGTGCCACCAGCAGAGATATTGTACGGGGGGAGACCCAGTACTTC
.	TRBV4-1	.	TRBJ1-5	CASSQESGYSNQPQHF	TGCGCCAGCAGCCAAGAGTCGGGATATAGCAATCAGCCCCAGCATTTT
.	TRBV11-2	.	TRBJ2-2	CASSFYRNTGELFF	TGTGCCAGCAGCTTCTACCGAAACACCGGGGAGCTGTTTTTT
.	TRBV18	TRBD2	TRBJ2-1	CASSLTSGRAYNEQFF	TGTGCCAGCTCCCTGACTAGCGGGAGGGCCTACAATGAGCAGTTCTTC
once	TRBV7-2	TRBD1	TRBJ1-6	CASSLQGANSPLHF	TGTGCCAGCAGCTTACAGGGGGCAAATTCACCCCTCCACTTT
.	TRBV28	.	TRBJ2-5	CASSWGRSGETQYF	TGTGCCAGCAGTTGGGGCAGATCGGGAGAGACCCAGTACTTC
.	TRBV4-3	.	TRBJ1-1	CASSPMSSNTEAFF	TGCGCCAGCAGCCCTATGTCCTCCAACACTGAAGCTTTCTTT
.	TRBV11-2	TRBD2	TRBJ2-7	CASSLWTTSGVREQYF	TGTGCCAGCAGCTTATGGACCACTAGCGGAGTACGCGAGCAGTACTTC
few	TRBV11-2	.	TRBJ2-2	CASSPDSKRSGELFF	TGTGCCAGCAGCCCGGACAGTAAACGGAGCGGGGAGCTGTTTTTT
.	TRBV2	.	TRBJ1-1	CASRDGAEAFF	TGTGCCAGCAGGGATGGGGCGGAAGCTTTCTTT
.	TRBV11-2	TRBD2	TRBJ2-7	CASSLVGGSSYEQYF	TGTGCCAGCAGCTTAGTGGGGGGGAGCTCCTACGAGCAGTACTTC
.	TRBV19	TRBD2	TRBJ2-1	CASRRTSGRFNEQFF	TGTGCCAGTAGGCGGACTAGCGGGAGATTTAATGAGCAGTTCTTC
.	TRBV7-9	TRBD1	TRBJ2-1	CASSSGTGGLNEQFF	TGTGCCAGCAGCTCCGGGACAGGGGGCCTGAATGAGCAGTTCTTC
.	TRBV20-1	.	TRBJ1-2	CSATDRYGYTF	TGCAGTGCGACGGACAGATATGGCTACACCTTC
.	TRBV2	TRBD1	TRBJ2-7	CASSPRTGRNEQYF	TGTGCCAGCAGCCCGAGGACAGGGAGGAACGAGCAGTACTTC
.	TRBV11-2	TRBD2	TRBJ2-7	CASSYKAGEDYEQYF	TGTGCCAGCAGTTACAAAGCGGGAGAAGACTACGAGCAGTACTTC
few	TRBV4-2	.	TRBJ2-1	CASSQDWAGAYNEQFF	TGTGCCAGCAGCCAAGATTGGGCGGGTGCCTACAATGAGCAGTTCTTC
.	TRBV29-1	TRBD2	TRBJ2-3	CSVDRLAGDTQYF	TGCAGCGTTGACAGACTAGCGGGAGATACGCAGTATTTT
.	TRBV7-3	TRBD1	TRBJ2-1	CASSSQGEGEQFF	TGTGCCAGCAGCTCACAGGGGGAAGGTGAGCAGTTCTTC
.	TRBV10-3	TRBD1	TRBJ1-6	CAIRSDRWEYSPLHF	TGTGCCATCAGATCGGACAGGTGGGAGTATTCACCCCTCCACTTT
.	TRBV11-3	TRBD1	TRBJ2-7	CASRKFPGGAYEQYF	TGTGCCAGCAGAAAATTCCCAGGGGGCGCGTATGAGCAGTACTTC